This T cell receptor (beta chain) originates from a study of T-cell reconstitution after alpha-beta-depleted transplantation in children. Whole-study results and caveats: After transplant, high TCRbeta diversity at day 60 in some patients arose from surviving recipient T cells and thymic progenitors. About two months after transplant, alpha-beta T cells reportedly came from several hundred expanded graft clones. One year after transplant, T-cell counts and diversity came mostly from newly produced T cells.

Construction of the TCRbeta library involved unique molecular identifiers. TCRdb reprocessed the PCR reads with MiXCR, giving one entry per CDR3 protein. Of about 600,000 distinct CDR3 sequences listed, approximately 22% are singletons. The germline CDR1 and CDR2 sequences are MNHEY and SMNVEV (reference sequence). The CDR3 consists of 15 residues. V was clipped by 4 bases and J by 1 base; unmatched bases: 1. This clonotype was recorded at least ten times. The antigen is unknown. This TCR came from a boy younger than two who had a stem cell transplant for acute myeloid leukemia, so the T cells may come from the graft donor. V and J are TRBV27 and TRBJ2-3, with 11 bases identical to TRBD2. Sample: PBMCs, mostly from graft donor cells, taken 360 days after TCRalphabeta/CD19-depleted stem cell transplant. CDR3 amino acids: CASSSLAGGTDTQYF. CDR3 nucleotide sequence: TGTGCCAGCAGTTCACTAGCGGGGGGCACAGATACGCAGTATTTT.